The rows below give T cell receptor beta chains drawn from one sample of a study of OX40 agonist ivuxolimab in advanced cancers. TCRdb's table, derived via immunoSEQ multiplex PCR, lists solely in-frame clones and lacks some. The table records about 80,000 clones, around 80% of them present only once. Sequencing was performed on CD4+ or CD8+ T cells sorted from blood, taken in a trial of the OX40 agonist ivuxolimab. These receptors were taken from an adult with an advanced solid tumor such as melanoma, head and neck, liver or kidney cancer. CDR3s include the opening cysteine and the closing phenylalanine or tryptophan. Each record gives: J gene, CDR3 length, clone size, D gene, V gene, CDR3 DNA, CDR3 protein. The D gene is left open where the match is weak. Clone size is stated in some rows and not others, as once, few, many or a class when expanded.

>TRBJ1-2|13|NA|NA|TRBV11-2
TGTGCCAGCAGCATCGGGGGGAACTATGGCTACACCTTC
CASSIGGNYGYTF
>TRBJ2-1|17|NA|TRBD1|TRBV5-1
TGCGCCAGCAGCCGAGGTGATGGACAGGGGGCTTTCGATGAGCAGTTCTTC
CASSRGDGQGAFDEQFF
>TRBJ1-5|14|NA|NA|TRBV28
TGTGCCAGCAATGGGGGAGATAGCAATCAGCCCCAGCATTTT
CASNGGDSNQPQHF
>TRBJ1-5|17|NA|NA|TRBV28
TGTGCCAGCAGTTTCACCGGGGTTCGAATAAGCAATCAGCCCCAGCATTTT
CASSFTGVRISNQPQHF
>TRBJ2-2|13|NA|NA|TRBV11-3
TGTGCCAGCAGCGTGCGGGACACCGGGGAGCTGTTTTTT
CASSVRDTGELFF
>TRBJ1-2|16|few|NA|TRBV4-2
TGTGCCAGCAGCCAAGAAGGCGACCGGCCTCTGAGGGGCTACACCTTC
CASSQEGDRPLRGYTF
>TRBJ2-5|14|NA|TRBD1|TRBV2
TGTGCCAGGGGCGGGACAGGGGGCGCAGAGACCCAGTACTTC
CARGGTGGAETQYF
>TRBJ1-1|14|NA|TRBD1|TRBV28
TGTGCCAGCAGTTTAATCCAGGGGGTTTCGGAAGCTTTCTTT
CASSLIQGVSEAFF
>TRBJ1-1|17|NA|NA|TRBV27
TGTGCCAGCAGTTCAAGGTTCGGGCACCAAGAGGGCTGGGAAGCTTTCTTT
CASSSRFGHQEGWEAFF
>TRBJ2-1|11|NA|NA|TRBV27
TGTGCCAGCAGAGGTGGTAATGAGCAGTTCTTC
CASRGGNEQFF
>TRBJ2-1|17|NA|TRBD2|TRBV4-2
TGTGCCAGCAGCCAAGCAGCCCGGACTAGTGATCTTAATGAGCAGTTCTTC
CASSQAARTSDLNEQFF
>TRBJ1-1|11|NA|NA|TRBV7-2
TGTGCCAGCAGCCTGAAAATACAGGGCAACTTT
CASSLKIQGNF
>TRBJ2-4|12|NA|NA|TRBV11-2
TGTGCCAGCAGCTTGGACGCGAACATTCAGTACTTC
CASSLDANIQYF
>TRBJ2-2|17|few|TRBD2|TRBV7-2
TGTGCCAGCAGCTTAGGCCTAGCGGGAGGTAACACCGGGGAGCTGTTTTTT
CASSLGLAGGNTGELFF
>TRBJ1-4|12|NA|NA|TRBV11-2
TGTGCCAGCAGCCTGCGCCGGGAAAAACTGTTTTTT
CASSLRREKLFF
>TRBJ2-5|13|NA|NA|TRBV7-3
TGTGCCAGCAGCAACAGCGGAGGGGAGACCCAGTACTTC
CASSNSGGETQYF
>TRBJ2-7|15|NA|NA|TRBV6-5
TGTGCCAGCAGTTACTACAACAGGGTCGTTTACGAGCAGTACTTC
CASSYYNRVVYEQYF
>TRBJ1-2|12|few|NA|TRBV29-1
TGCAGCGGGGTTTGGGGGAACTATGGCTACACCTTC
CSGVWGNYGYTF
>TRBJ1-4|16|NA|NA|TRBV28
TGTGCCAGCAGTTTAGGGGAACGACAGGATCGTGAAAAACTGTTTTTT
CASSLGERQDREKLFF
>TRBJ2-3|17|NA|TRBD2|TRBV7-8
TGTGCCAGCAGCTCCTCTACCGGGACTAGGAGCACAGATACGCAGTATTTT
CASSSSTGTRSTDTQYF
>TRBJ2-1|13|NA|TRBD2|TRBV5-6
TGTGCCAGCACTGGGACTAGCGATGGTGAGCAGTTCTTC
CASTGTSDGEQFF
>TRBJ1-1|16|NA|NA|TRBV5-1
TGCGCCAGCAGCTCCCGGGTCCTAAAGGGAAACACTGAAGCTTTCTTT
CASSSRVLKGNTEAFF
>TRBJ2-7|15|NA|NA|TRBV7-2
TGTGCCAGCAGCTTTGGAGAATATGAAGCAGGCGAGCAGTACTTC
CASSFGEYEAGEQYF
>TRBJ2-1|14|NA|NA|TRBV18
TGTGCCAGCTCACCAGCCTTCCAGGGGGGTGAGCAGTTCTTC
CASSPAFQGGEQFF
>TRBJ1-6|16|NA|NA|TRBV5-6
TGTGCCAGCAGCGCGCTGGTCCGACAGGCAGATTCACCCCTCCACTTT
CASSALVRQADSPLHF
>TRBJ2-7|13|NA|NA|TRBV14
TGTGCCAGCAGCCTTACACAGGGTCGCGAGCAGTACTTC
CASSLTQGREQYF
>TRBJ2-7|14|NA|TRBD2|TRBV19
TGTGCCACCAAGGGACTAGCGGGAGCGGGTGAGCAGTACTTC
CATKGLAGAGEQYF
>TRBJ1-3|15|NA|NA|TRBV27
TGTGCCAGCAGTCCCGGGGCATACTCTGGAAACACCATATATTTT
CASSPGAYSGNTIYF
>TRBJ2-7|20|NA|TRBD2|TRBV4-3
TGCGCCAGCAGCCAAGATTCGAGGCCAACTAGCGGGAGGGCCGTTTACGAGCAGTACTTC
CASSQDSRPTSGRAVYEQYF
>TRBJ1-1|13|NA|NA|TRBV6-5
TGTGCCAGCAGTCGCAGGGAGGACACTGAAGCTTTCTTT
CASSRREDTEAFF
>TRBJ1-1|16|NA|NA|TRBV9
TGTGCCAGCAGCGTAGGAGGGGGTCGGCGAAACACTGAAGCTTTCTTT
CASSVGGGRRNTEAFF
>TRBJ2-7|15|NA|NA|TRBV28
TGTGCCAGCAGTTGCCCTCCGGACAGAGAGTACGAGCAGTACTTC
CASSCPPDREYEQYF